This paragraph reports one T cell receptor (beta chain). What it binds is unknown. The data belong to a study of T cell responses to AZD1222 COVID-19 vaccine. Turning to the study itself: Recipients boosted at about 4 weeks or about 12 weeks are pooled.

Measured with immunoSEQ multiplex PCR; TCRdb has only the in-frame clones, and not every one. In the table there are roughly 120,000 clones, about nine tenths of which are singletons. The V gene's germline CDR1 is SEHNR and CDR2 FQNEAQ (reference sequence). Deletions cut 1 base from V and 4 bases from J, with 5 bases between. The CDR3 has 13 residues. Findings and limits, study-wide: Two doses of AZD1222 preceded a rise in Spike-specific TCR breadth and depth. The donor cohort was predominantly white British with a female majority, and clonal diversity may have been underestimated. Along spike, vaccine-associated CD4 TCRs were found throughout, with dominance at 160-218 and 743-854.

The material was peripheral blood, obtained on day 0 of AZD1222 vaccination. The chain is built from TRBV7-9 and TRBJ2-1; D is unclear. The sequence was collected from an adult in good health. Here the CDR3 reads CASSLGRYNEQFF. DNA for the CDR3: TGTGCCAGCAGCTTAGGACGGTACAATGAGCAGTTCTTC.